A selection of T cell receptor beta chains follows, all from one sample in a study of blood T cell repertoires in COVID-19. The repertoire was sequenced with immunoSEQ multiplex PCR; TCRdb's copy has only in-frame clones and lacks some. The repertoire holds 35,000 or so clones, with 81% as singletons. The sequencing sample was made of peripheral blood. The source of these receptors is a man older than 75 with active or convalescent COVID-19. Each CDR3 is given with its conserved first and last residue. D genes are given only for firm matches. Expanded clones get a size class; other rows say once, few or many, or leave the size out.

cdr3_aa cdr3_nt v_call d_call j_call clone_size
CASSLRRGTGNSPLHF TGTGCCAGCAGCTTAAGGCGGGGGACAGGGAATTCACCCCTCCACTTT TRBV7-2 TRBD1 TRBJ1-6 few
CASGDGRGTQKETQYF TGTGCCAGCGGGGACGGCCGCGGGACTCAAAAAGAGACCCAGTACTTC TRBV2 . TRBJ2-5 .
CASIGRGDYEQYF TGTGCCAGCATCGGCAGGGGTGACTACGAGCAGTACTTC TRBV21-1 . TRBJ2-7 once
CASSLVGEQYF TGTGCCAGCAGTTTAGTCGGCGAGCAGTACTTC TRBV28 . TRBJ2-7 .
CASSYSRPPSNQPQHF TGTGCCAGCAGTTACTCGAGGCCCCCGAGCAATCAGCCCCAGCATTTT TRBV6-5 . TRBJ1-5 .
CASSRVNGQSSYNEQFF TGTGCCAGCTCACGTGTTAACGGACAGAGCTCCTACAATGAGCAGTTCTTC TRBV18 . TRBJ2-1 once
CASSELSGGTYNEQFF TGTGCCAGCAGTGAATTGTCAGGGGGCACTTACAATGAGCAGTTCTTC TRBV6-1 TRBD1 TRBJ2-1 .
CASSQGGTTRDGYTF TGTGCCAGCAGCCAAGGGGGGACTACTAGGGATGGCTACACCTTC TRBV4-2 . TRBJ1-2 .
CAWSGDIFRDRSNQPQHF TGTGCCTGGAGTGGGGACATTTTCCGGGACCGTAGCAATCAGCCCCAGCATTTT TRBV30 . TRBJ1-5 .
CASSQDQGYEQYF TGCGCCAGCAGCCAAGATCAGGGTTACGAGCAGTACTTC TRBV4-1 . TRBJ2-7 .
CASSQGDNSPLHF TGCGCCAGCTCACAGGGGGATAATTCACCCCTCCACTTT TRBV5-1 TRBD1 TRBJ1-6 .
CASSVGLAGGGEQFF TGTGCCAGCAGCGTAGGACTAGCGGGAGGCGGCGAGCAGTTCTTC TRBV9 TRBD2 TRBJ2-1 .
CASSSRAGLGGYTF TGTGCCAGCAGTTCCCGGGCGGGGTTGGGTGGCTACACCTTC TRBV2 . TRBJ1-2 few
CASSQDGRGNYGYTF TGCGCCAGCAGCCAAGATGGGCGGGGGAACTATGGCTACACCTTC TRBV4-3 . TRBJ1-2 .
CASSSSPGRRQETQYF TGCGCCAGCAGCTCAAGTCCCGGTAGGAGGCAAGAGACCCAGTACTTC TRBV5-1 . TRBJ2-5 .
CATSESGTVGTQYF TGTGCCACCAGTGAATCCGGGACTGTCGGGACCCAGTACTTC TRBV24-1 . TRBJ2-5 few
CASSRRAEGNEKLFF TGTGCCAGCAGCCGCCGGGCCGAGGGTAATGAAAAACTGTTTTTT TRBV3-1/TRBV3-2 . TRBJ1-4 .
CSAETSGGYTF TGCAGTGCCGAGACAAGTGGTGGCTACACCTTC TRBV20-1 . TRBJ1-2 .
CASSLEGTKGVNQPQHF TGTGCCAGCAGCTTAGAGGGTACAAAGGGAGTTAATCAGCCCCAGCATTTT TRBV7-9 . TRBJ1-5 .
CASSQNRGRGEKLFF TGTGCCAGCAGCCAAAACAGGGGGCGCGGGGAAAAACTGTTTTTT TRBV14 TRBD1 TRBJ1-4 .
CASSFSGNTGELFF TGTGCCAGCAGCTTTAGCGGGAACACCGGGGAGCTGTTTTTT TRBV11-2 . TRBJ2-2 .
CASSVSGDTEAFF TGTGCCAGCAGCGTATCGGGGGACACTGAAGCTTTCTTT TRBV9 . TRBJ1-1 .
CASSSPGPNMAGANVLTF TGTGCCAGCAGCTCCCCGGGTCCTAACATGGCTGGGGCCAACGTCCTGACTTTC TRBV9 . TRBJ2-6 .
CASSPRGGTGGKETQYF TGTGCCAGCAGCCCGCGTGGAGGGACAGGGGGAAAAGAGACCCAGTACTTC TRBV14 TRBD1 TRBJ2-5 .
CASSPGNFNEQFF TGTGCCAGCAGCCCCGGGAATTTCAATGAGCAGTTCTTC TRBV9 . TRBJ2-1 .
CASSPGGVYNQPQHF TGTGCCAGCAGCCCGGGGGGGGTCTACAATCAGCCCCAGCATTTT TRBV7-8 . TRBJ1-5 .
CASSPPRGGGTEAFF TGTGCCAGCAGCCCCCCGCGAGGGGGGGGCACTGAAGCTTTCTTT TRBV7-9 . TRBJ1-1 .
CATSRGRVEEPQHF TGTGCCACCAGCAGAGGCAGGGTAGAGGAGCCCCAGCATTTT TRBV15 . TRBJ1-5 .
CASSQSGTNYEQYF TGCGCCAGCAGCCAATCCGGGACAAACTACGAGCAGTACTTC TRBV4-1 . TRBJ2-7 once
CASSRNSGLAGTPYEQYF TGCGCCAGCAGCCGAAACTCCGGACTAGCGGGTACCCCCTACGAGCAGTACTTC TRBV4-1 TRBD2 TRBJ2-7 .
CASRGRTEAFF TGTGCCAGCAGGGGGAGGACTGAAGCTTTCTTT TRBV5-6 . TRBJ1-1 once
CASSPGTGLTGKLFF TGTGCCAGCAGCCCTGGGACAGGCTTAACCGGAAAACTGTTTTTT TRBV11-2 TRBD1 TRBJ1-4 .
CASSLARRGGTNEQFF TGTGCCAGCAGCTTAGCAAGGCGGGGGGGCACGAATGAGCAGTTCTTC TRBV7-2 TRBD2 TRBJ2-1 .
CSASSGQTHPGYTF TGCAGTGCTAGTTCTGGACAAACTCATCCGGGCTACACCTTC TRBV20-1 . TRBJ1-2 .
CASSWKGTDTQYF TGTGCCAGCAGCTGGAAGGGGACAGATACGCAGTATTTT TRBV7-2 . TRBJ2-3 .
CAGRAGAAYWDCYNEQFF TGCGCCGGCCGAGCAGGAGCGGCCTATTGGGACTGTTACAATGAGCAGTTCTTC TRBV4-1 . TRBJ2-1 once
CSVDQGTHTDTQYF TGCAGCGTTGATCAGGGGACCCACACAGATACGCAGTATTTT TRBV29-1 . TRBJ2-3 .
CTSSQDPRLAVTGELFF TGCACCAGCAGCCAAGATCCGAGACTAGCGGTCACCGGGGAGCTGTTTTTT TRBV1 . TRBJ2-2 .
CASMGGDTQYF TGTGCCAGTATGGGGGGGGATACGCAGTATTTT TRBV11-2 TRBD2 TRBJ2-3 once
CASSAEGGLDEQYF TGCGCCAGCAGCGCGGAGGGCGGGTTGGACGAGCAGTACTTC TRBV4-1 . TRBJ2-7 .
CATSRDFRNSPLHF TGTGCCACCAGCAGAGATTTCCGGAATTCACCCCTCCACTTT TRBV15 . TRBJ1-6 .
CASSARQGPAEAFF TGTGCCAGCAGTGCAAGACAGGGGCCAGCTGAAGCTTTCTTT TRBV6-2/TRBV6-3 TRBD1 TRBJ1-1 .
CSAPGVDEQFF TGCAGTGCTCCCGGAGTGGATGAGCAGTTCTTC TRBV20-1 . TRBJ2-1 .
CASSSAGEVYNEQFF TGTGCCAGCAGCTCAGCGGGAGAAGTCTACAATGAGCAGTTCTTC TRBV11-2 TRBD2 TRBJ2-1 .
CASSPGTGGKAVQYF TGTGCCAGCAGCCCCGGAACAGGGGGGAAAGCAGTTCAGTACTTC TRBV7-9 TRBD1 TRBJ2-4 .
CASSYSGTGSKALHF TGTGCCAGCAGTTACTCGGGGACAGGGAGTAAGGCCCTCCACTTT TRBV6-6 TRBD1 TRBJ1-6 .
CASSQFGSGGEQYF TGCGCCAGCAGTCAATTTGGGTCCGGCGGCGAGCAGTACTTC TRBV5-1 . TRBJ2-7 .
CASSPQVDRVEFGYTF TGTGCCAGCTCACCCCAGGTCGACAGGGTCGAGTTCGGCTACACCTTC TRBV18 TRBD1 TRBJ1-2 once
CASSLLRGGEQFF TGTGCCAGCAGTTTACTTCGGGGAGGAGAGCAGTTCTTC TRBV12-3/TRBV12-4 . TRBJ2-1 .
CASDRGTTLSGNTIYF TGTGCCAGCGACAGGGGAACGACCCTCTCTGGAAACACCATATATTTT TRBV19 TRBD1 TRBJ1-3 .
CATSDSAGANTGELFF TGTGCCACCAGTGATTCGGCGGGGGCGAACACCGGGGAGCTGTTTTTT TRBV24-1 TRBD2 TRBJ2-2 .
CASSPFQRMRGSSYNEQFF TGTGCCAGCAGCCCCTTCCAGAGGATGCGGGGGAGCTCCTACAATGAGCAGTTCTTC TRBV7-8 TRBD2 TRBJ2-1 .
CASGGGMNTEAFF TGTGCCAGCGGGGGGGGTATGAACACTGAAGCTTTCTTT TRBV25-1 . TRBJ1-1 .
CASSLDGPRGFF TGTGCCAGCAGTTTAGATGGACCCCGGGGTTTCTTT TRBV12-3/TRBV12-4 . TRBJ1-1 .
CASSSAGGSSYNEQFF TGTGCCAGCAGCTCGGCCGGCGGCTCCTCCTACAATGAGCAGTTCTTC TRBV5-6 . TRBJ2-1 once
CASAKGGRAPNEQFF TGTGCCAGCGCTAAGGGGGGGAGGGCCCCTAATGAGCAGTTCTTC TRBV19 . TRBJ2-1 .
CASSLRKTGVENRGSYNEQFF TGTGCCAGCAGCTTAAGAAAGACGGGAGTTGAGAATAGAGGCTCCTACAATGAGCAGTTCTTC TRBV13 . TRBJ2-1 .
CASSQGLAELQYF TGTGCCAGCAGCCAGGGGTTAGCGGAACTGCAGTATTTT TRBV3-1/TRBV3-2 . TRBJ2-3 .
CASSQDQTARGGYTF TGCGCCAGCAGCCAAGATCAGACGGCTAGGGGTGGCTACACCTTC TRBV4-3 . TRBJ1-2 many
CASSPPGTGNYGYTF TGTGCCAGCAGCCCCCCCGGGACAGGGAACTATGGCTACACCTTC TRBV9 TRBD1 TRBJ1-2 once